This section outlines one TCR beta chain sequence together with its context. Adults between about 18 and 95 years of age took part from under 25 US areas. Grouping used clinical history reported by participants in a survey and questionnaire. The sample is drawn from a study of blood T cell repertoires in COVID-19. Background on the study: Sites across the United States, Italy and Spain contributed samples from acute and convalescent COVID-19. Sources were T cells, B-cell-depleted T cells, or PBMCs; the material itself was cDNA or gDNA.

Germline CDR1 SGHVS, CDR2 FQNEAQ. The CDR3 is 14 residues long. V lost 3 bases to trimming and J lost 0 bases, with 5 bases between them. Clones were sequenced by immunoSEQ multiplex PCR, and TCRdb holds only the in-frame ones, with some missing. Among hundreds of thousands of clones, around 80% were seen once, and the ten largest hold over 7%. Material: PBMCs or T cells enriched from blood (not recorded which). This TCR came from a woman aged 40 to 50 with acute COVID-19. V gene TRBV7-8 combines with J gene TRBJ1-4; D remains unclear. The CDR3: CASSLGSTNEKLFF. The CDR3 DNA reads TGTGCCAGCAGCTTGGGCTCAACTAATGAAAAACTGTTTTTT. The variable domain in full, with the rest retrieved from reference TRBV7-8 and TRBJ1-4, is GAGVSQSPRYKVAKRGQDVALRCDPISGHVSLFWYQQALGQGPEFLTYFQNEAQLDKSGLPSDRFFAERPEGSVSTLKIQRTQQEDSAVYLCASSLGSTNEKLFFGSGTQLSVL.